The table lists the clone carrying this T cell receptor beta chain with a few counts. The target antigen is unknown. Other DNA sequences of this sample code for an identical CDR3. The data stem from a study of beta chain features in type 1 diabetes. Reverse transcribing all isolated RNA meant expressed TCRB transcripts were sequenced. Sequenced naive, central memory and regulatory T cell samples produced an average of roughly 3.5 million reads. Clones were sequenced by immunoSEQ multiplex PCR, and TCRdb holds only the in-frame ones, with some missing. The table has a few hundred thousand clones, about 30% seen once. Study results and limitations: Moderate but significant shortening of TCRB CDR3s was recorded in all four CD4+ subsets from Type 1 diabetes patients. A definitive answer on HLA type influencing TCRB rearrangement was not reached here.

Germline assignment: CDR1 GTSNPN and CDR2 SVGIG (reference sequence). V lost 0 bases, J lost 0 bases, and 10 bases lay in between. CDR3 length: 15 residues. The TCR was taken from a man aged 25-45 years in good health. Material for sequencing was central memory CD4+ T cells from blood. The chain carries TRBV30 and TRBJ2-3, with D tentatively TRBD2 (6 bases). The CDR3 sequence: CAWSVGSGSTDTQYF. The CDR3 DNA sequence: TGTGCCTGGAGTGTGGGAAGCGGGAGCACAGATACGCAGTATTTT.